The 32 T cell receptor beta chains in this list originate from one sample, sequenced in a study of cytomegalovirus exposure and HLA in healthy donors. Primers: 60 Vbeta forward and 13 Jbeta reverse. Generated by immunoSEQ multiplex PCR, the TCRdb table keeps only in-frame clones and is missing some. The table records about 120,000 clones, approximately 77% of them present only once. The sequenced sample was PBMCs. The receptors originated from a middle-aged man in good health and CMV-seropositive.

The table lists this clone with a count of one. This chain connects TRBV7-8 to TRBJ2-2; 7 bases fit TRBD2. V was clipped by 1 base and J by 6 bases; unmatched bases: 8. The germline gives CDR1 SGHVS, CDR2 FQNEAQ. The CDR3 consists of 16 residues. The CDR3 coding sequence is TGTGCCAGCAGCTTAGGGGGCCCAGGGAGGGCCGGGGAGCTGTTTTTT. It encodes CASSLGGPGRAGELFF.

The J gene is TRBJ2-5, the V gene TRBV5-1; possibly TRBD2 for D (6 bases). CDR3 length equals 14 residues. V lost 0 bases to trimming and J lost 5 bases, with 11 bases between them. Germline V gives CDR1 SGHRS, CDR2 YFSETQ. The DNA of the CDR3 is TGCGCCAGCAGCTTGGGGAGGGGCTGGGAGACCCAGTACTTC. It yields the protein CASSLGRGWETQYF.

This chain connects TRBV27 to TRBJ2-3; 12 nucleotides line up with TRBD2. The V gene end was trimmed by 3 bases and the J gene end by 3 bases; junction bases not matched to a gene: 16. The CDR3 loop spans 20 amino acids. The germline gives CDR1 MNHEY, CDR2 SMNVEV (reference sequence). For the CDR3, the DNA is TGTGCCAGCAGTTTTAGGGCTAGCGGGAGGGGCCGGGATTTTACAGATACGCAGTATTTT. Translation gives CASSFRASGRGRDFTDTQYF.

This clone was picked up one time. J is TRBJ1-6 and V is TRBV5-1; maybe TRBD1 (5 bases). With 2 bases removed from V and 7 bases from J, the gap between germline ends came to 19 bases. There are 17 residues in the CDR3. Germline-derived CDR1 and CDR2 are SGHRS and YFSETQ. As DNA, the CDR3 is TGCGCCAGCAGCTTCGCCCAGGGTCAGGGTGGCAATTCACCCCTCCACTTT. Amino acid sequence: CASSFAQGQGGNSPLHF.

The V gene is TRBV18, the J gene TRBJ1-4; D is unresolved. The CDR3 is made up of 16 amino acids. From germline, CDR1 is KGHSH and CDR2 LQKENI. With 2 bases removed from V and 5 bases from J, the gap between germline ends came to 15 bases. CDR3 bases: TGTGCCAGCTCACCAAATGCGAGGGTCCAGAATGAAAAACTGTTTTTT. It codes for CASSPNARVQNEKLFF.

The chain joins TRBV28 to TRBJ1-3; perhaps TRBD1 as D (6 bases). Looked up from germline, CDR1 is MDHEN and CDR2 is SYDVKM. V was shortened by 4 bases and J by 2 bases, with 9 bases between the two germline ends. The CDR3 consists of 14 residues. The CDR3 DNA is TGTGCCAGCAGTTCGGGGGGGCCTGGAAACACCATATATTTT. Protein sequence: CASSSGGPGNTIYF.

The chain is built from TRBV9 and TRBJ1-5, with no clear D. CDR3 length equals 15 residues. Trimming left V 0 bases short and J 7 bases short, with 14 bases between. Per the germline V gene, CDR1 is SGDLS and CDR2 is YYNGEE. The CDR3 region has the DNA TGTGCCAGCAGCGTAGGGGAAGGAGGGAAACAGCCCCAGCATTTT. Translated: CASSVGEGGKQPQHF.

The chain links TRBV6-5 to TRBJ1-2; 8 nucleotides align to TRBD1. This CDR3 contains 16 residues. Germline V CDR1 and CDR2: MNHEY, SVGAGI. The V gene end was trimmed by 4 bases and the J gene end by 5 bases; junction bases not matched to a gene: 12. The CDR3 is CASSFLHLQGDYGYTF. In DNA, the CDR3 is TGTGCCAGCAGTTTCCTACACTTACAGGGGGATTATGGCTACACCTTC.

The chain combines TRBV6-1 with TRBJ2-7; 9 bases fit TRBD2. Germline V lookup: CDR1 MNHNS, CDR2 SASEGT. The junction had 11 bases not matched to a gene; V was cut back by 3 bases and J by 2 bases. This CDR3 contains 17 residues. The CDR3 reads CASSEDIASGVTYEQYF. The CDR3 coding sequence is TGTGCCAGCAGTGAGGATATTGCTAGCGGGGTAACCTACGAGCAGTACTTC.

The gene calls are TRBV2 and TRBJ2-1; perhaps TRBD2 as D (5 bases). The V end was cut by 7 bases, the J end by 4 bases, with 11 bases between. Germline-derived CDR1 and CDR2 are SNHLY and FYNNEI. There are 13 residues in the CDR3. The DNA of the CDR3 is TGTGCCAGCATTGAGAGGGTATACAATGAGCAGTTCTTC. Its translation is CASIERVYNEQFF. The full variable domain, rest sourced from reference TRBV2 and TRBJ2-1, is EPEVTQTPSHQVTQMGQEVILRCVPISNHLYFYWYRQILGQKVEFLVSFYNNEISEKSEIFDDQFSVERPDGSNFTLKIRSTKLEDSAMYFCASIERVYNEQFFGPGTRLTVL.

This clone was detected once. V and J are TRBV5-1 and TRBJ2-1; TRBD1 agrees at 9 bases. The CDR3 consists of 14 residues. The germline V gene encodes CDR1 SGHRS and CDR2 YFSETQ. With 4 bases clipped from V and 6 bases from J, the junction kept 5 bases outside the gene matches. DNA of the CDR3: TGCGCCAGCAGCCTGGACAGGGGCGGCAATGAGCAGTTCTTC. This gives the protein CASSLDRGGNEQFF.

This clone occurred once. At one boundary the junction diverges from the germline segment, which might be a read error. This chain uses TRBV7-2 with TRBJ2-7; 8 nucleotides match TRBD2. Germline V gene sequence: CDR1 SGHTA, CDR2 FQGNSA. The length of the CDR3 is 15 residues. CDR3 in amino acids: CASSKTGTRPYKQYF. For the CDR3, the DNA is TGTGCCAGCAGCAAGACCGGGACTAGGCCCTACAAGCAGTACTTC.

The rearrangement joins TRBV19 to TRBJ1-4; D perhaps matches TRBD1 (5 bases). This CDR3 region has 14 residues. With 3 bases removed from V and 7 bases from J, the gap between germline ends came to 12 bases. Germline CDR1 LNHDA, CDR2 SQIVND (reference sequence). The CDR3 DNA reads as TGTGCCAGTAGTATTCAGGGTACAAGTGAAAAACTGTTTTTT. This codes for CASSIQGTSEKLFF.

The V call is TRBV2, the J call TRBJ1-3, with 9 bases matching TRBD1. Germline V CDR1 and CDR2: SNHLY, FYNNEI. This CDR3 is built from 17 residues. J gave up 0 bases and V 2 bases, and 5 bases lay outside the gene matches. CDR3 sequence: CASSEFTGGLSGNTIYF. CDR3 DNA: TGTGCCAGCAGTGAATTTACAGGGGGCCTCTCTGGAAACACCATATATTTT.

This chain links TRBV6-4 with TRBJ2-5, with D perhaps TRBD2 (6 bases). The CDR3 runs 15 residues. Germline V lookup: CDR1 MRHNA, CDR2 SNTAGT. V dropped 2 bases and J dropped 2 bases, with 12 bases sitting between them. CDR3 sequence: CASSDTGDGQETQYF. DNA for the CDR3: TGTGCCAGCAGTGACACGGGGGACGGGCAAGAGACCCAGTACTTC.

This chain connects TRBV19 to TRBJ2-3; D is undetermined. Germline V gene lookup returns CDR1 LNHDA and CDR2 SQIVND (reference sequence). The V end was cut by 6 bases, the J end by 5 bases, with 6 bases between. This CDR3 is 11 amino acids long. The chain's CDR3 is CASSFRDTQYF. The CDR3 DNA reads TGTGCCAGTAGCTTCAGAGATACGCAGTATTTT.

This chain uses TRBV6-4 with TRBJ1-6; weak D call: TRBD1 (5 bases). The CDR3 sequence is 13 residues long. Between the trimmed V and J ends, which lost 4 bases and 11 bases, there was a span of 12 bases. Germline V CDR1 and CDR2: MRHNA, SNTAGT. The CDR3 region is CASSAETGAPLHF. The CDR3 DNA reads TGTGCCAGCAGTGCCGAAACGGGGGCACCCCTCCACTTT.

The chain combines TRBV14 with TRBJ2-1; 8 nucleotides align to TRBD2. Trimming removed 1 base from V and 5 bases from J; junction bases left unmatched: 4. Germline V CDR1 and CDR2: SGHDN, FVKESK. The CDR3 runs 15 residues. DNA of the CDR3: TGTGCCAGCAGCCAAGCGGGAGGGCCCAACAATGAGCAGTTCTTC. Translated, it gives CASSQAGGPNNEQFF.

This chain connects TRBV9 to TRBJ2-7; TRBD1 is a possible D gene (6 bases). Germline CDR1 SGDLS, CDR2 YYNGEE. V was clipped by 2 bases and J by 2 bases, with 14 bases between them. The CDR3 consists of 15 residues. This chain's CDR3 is CASSVSPGQPYEQYF. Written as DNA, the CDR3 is TGTGCCAGCAGCGTCAGCCCGGGACAACCCTACGAGCAGTACTTC.

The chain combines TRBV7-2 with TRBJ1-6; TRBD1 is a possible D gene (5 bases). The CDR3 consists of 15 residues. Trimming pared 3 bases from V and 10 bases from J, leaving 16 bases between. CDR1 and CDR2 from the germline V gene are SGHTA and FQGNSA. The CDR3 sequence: CASSFRAGPESPLHF. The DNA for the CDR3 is TGTGCCAGCAGCTTCCGGGCGGGGCCGGAGTCACCCCTCCACTTT.

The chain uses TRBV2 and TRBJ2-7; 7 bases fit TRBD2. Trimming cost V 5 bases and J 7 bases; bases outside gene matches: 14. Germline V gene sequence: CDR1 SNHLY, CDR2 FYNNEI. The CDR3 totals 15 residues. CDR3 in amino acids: CASSSRDYSTSEQYF. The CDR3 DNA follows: TGTGCCAGCAGTTCCCGGGACTATTCCACCTCTGAGCAGTACTTC.

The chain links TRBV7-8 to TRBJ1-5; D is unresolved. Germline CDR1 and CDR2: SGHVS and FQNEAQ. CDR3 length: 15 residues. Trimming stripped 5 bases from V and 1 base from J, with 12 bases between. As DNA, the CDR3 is TGTGCCAGCAGCACCCACGATGGCAGCAATCAGCCCCAGCATTTT. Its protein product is CASSTHDGSNQPQHF. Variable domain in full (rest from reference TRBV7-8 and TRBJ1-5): GAGVSQSPRYKVAKRGQDVALRCDPISGHVSLFWYQQALGQGPEFLTYFQNEAQLDKSGLPSDRFFAERPEGSVSTLKIQRTQQEDSAVYLCASSTHDGSNQPQHFGDGTRLSIL.

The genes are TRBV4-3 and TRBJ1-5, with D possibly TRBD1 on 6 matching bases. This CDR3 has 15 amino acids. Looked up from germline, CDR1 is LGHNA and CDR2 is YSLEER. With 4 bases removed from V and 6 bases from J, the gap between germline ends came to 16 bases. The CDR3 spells CASSPPGGTLQPQHF. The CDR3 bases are TGCGCCAGCAGCCCGCCCGGGGGGACACTTCAGCCCCAGCATTTT.

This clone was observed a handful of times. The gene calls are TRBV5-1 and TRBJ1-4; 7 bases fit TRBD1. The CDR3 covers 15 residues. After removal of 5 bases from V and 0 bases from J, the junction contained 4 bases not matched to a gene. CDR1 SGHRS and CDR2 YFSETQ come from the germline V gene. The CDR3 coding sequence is TGCGCCAGCAGGACAGGGCCCACAACTAATGAAAAACTGTTTTTT. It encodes CASRTGPTTNEKLFF.

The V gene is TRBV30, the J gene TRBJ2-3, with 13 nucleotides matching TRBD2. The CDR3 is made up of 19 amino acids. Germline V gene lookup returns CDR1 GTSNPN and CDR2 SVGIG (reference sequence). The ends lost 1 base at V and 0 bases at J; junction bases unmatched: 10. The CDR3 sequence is CAWSAQGRGLAGSTDTQYF. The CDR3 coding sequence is TGTGCCTGGAGTGCCCAAGGGCGGGGACTAGCGGGGAGCACAGATACGCAGTATTTT.

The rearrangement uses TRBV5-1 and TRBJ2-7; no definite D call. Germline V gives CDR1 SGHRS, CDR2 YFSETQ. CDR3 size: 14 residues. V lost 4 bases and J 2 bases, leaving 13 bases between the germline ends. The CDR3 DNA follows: TGCGCCAGCAGCCTCCTGCCGGGTCCCTACGAGCAGTACTTC. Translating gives CASSLLPGPYEQYF. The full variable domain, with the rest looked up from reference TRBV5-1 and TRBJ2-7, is KAGVTQTPRYLIKTRGQQVTLSCSPISGHRSVSWYQQTPGQGLQFLFEYFSETQRNKGNFPGRFSGRQFSNSRSEMNVSTLELGDSALYLCASSLLPGPYEQYFGPGTRLTVT.

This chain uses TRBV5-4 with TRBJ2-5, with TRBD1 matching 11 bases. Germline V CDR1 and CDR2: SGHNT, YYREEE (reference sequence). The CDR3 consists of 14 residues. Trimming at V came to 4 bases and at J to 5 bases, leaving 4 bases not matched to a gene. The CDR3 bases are TGTGCCAGCAGCGGACAGGGGGCCAGGGAGACCCAGTACTTC. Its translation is CASSGQGARETQYF.

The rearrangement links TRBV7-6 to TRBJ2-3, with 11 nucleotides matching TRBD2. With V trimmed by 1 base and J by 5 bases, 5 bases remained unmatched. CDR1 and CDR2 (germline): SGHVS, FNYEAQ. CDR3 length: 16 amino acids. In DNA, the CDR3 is TGTGCCAGCAGCTTAGTGGTAGCGGGGGGGCGAGATACGCAGTATTTT. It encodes CASSLVVAGGRDTQYF.

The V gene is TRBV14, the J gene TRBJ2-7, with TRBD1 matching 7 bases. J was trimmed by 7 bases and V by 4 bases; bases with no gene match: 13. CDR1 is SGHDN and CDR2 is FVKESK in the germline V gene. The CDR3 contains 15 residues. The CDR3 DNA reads TGTGCCAGCAGCCCCGGGACAGAAGTTCTGGGGGAGCAGTACTTC. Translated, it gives CASSPGTEVLGEQYF.

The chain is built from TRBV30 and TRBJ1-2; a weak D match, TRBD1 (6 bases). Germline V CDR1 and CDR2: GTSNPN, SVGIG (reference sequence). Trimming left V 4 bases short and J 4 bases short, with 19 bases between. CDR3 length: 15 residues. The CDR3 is CAWTPEQGVGYGYTF. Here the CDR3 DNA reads TGTGCCTGGACCCCCGAACAGGGAGTTGGCTATGGCTACACCTTC.

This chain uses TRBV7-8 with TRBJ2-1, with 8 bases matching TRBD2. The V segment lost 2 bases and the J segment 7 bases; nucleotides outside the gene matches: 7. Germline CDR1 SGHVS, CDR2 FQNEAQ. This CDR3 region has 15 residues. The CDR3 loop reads CASSLPSAGVNEQFF. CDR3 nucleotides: TGTGCCAGCAGCTTACCGTCAGCGGGAGTAAATGAGCAGTTCTTC.

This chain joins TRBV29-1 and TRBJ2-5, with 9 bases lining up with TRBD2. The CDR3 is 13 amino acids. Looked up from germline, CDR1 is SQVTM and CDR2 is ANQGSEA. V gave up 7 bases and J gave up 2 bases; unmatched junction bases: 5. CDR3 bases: TGCAGCGCCGGGACTAGCCTTCAAGAGACCCAGTACTTC. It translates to CSAGTSLQETQYF.